The T cell receptor (beta chain) under discussion was sequenced for a study of T cell responses to AZD1222 COVID-19 vaccine. CDR3 length: 16 residues. Germline V CDR1 and CDR2: SGHAT, FQNNGV. V gave up 5 bases and J gave up 2 bases, with 18 bases separating them. Assay: immunoSEQ multiplex PCR; the TCRdb copy retains only in-frame clones and omits some. The data show some 40,000 clones, around 80% seen once. The sequence was collected from an adult in good health. The V call is TRBV11-2, the J call TRBJ1-1; D gene ambiguous. Sample: peripheral blood, taken on day 0 of AZD1222 vaccination. The CDR3 nucleotides read TGTGCCAGCAGCCCCAAGTTGATGGGAGGTAACACTGAAGCTTTCTTT. This gives the protein CASSPKLMGGNTEAFF. Full variable domain (rest looked up from reference TRBV11-2 and TRBJ1-1): EAGVAQSPRYKIIEKRQSVAFWCNPISGHATLYWYQQILGQGPKLLIQFQNNGVVDDSQLPKDRFSAERLKGVDSTLKIQPAKLEDSAVYLCASSPKLMGGNTEAFFGQGTRLTVV.